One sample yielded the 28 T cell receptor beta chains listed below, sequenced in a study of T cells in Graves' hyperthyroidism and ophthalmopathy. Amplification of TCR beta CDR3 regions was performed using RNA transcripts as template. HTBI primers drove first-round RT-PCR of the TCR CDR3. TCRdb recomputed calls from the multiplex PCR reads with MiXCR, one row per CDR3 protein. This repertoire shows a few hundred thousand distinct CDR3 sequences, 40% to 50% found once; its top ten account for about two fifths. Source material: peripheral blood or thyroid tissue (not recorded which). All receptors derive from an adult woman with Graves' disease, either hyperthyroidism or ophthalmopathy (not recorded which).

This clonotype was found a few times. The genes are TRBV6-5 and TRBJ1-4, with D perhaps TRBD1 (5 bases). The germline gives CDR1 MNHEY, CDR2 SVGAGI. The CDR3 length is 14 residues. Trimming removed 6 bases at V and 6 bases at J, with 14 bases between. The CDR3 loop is CASSPRQSYEKLFF. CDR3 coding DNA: TGTGCCAGCAGCCCTAGACAGAGTTATGAAAAACTGTTTTTT.

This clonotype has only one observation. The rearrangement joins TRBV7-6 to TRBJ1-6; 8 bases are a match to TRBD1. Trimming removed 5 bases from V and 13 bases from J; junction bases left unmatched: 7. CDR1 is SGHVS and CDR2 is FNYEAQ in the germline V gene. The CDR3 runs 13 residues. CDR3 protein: CASSLRQGWPLHF. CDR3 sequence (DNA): TGTGCCAGCAGCCTCAGACAGGGGTGGCCCCTCCACTTT. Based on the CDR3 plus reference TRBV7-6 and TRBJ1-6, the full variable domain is GAGVSQSPRYKVTKRGQDVALRCDPISGHVSLYWYRQALGQGPEFLTYFNYEAQQDKSGLPNDRFSAERPEGSISTLTIQRTEQRDSAMYRCASSLRQGWPLHFGNGTRLTVT.

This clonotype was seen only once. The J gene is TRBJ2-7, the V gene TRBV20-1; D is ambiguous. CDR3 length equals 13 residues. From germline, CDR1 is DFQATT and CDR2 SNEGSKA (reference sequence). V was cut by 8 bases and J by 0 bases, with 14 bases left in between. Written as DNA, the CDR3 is TGCAGTTTCCCTAGGGCCGGCTCCTACGAGCAGTACTTC. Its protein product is CSFPRAGSYEQYF.

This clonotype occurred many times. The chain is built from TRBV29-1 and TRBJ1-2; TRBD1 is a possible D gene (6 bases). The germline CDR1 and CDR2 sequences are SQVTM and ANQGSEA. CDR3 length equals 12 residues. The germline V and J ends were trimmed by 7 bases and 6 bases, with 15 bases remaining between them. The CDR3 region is CSAGWRGDGYTF. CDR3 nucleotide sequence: TGCAGCGCCGGTTGGAGGGGGGATGGCTACACCTTC. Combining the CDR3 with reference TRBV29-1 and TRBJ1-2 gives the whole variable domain SAVISQKPSRDICQRGTSLTIQCQVDSQVTMMFWYRQQPGQSLTLIATANQGSEATYESGFVIDKFPISRPNLTFSTLTVSNMSPEDSSIYLCSAGWRGDGYTFGSGTRLTVV.

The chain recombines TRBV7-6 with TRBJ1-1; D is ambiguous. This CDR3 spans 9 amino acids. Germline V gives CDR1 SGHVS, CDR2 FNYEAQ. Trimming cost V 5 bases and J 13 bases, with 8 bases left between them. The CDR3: CASSPQVFF. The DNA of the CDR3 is TGTGCCAGCAGCCCCCAGGTTTTCTTT.

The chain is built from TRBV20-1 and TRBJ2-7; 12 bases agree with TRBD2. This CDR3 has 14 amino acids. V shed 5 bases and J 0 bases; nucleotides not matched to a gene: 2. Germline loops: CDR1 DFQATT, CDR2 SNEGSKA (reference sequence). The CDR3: CSAWTSGNSYEQYF. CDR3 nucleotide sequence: TGCAGTGCTTGGACTAGCGGGAACTCCTACGAGCAGTACTTC.

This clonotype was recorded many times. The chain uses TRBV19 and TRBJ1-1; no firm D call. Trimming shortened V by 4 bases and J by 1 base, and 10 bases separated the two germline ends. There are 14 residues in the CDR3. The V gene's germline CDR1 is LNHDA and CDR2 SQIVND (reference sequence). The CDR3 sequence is CASSTLKRNTEAFF. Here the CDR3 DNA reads TGTGCCAGTAGTACCCTGAAGAGGAACACTGAAGCTTTCTTT.

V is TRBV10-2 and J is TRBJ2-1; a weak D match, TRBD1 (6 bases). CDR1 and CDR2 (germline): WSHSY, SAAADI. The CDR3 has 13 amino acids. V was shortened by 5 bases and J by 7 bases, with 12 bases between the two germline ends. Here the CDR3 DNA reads TGCGCCAGCAGTTGGGGGCCCCATAATGAGCAGTTCTTC. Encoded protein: CASSWGPHNEQFF.

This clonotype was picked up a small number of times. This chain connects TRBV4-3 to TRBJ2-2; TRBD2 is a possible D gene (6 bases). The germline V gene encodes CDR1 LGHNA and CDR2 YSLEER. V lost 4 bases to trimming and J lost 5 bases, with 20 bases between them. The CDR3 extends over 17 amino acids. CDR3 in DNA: TGCGCCAGCAGCCTATACCCCGGGGGTAAGGAAACCGGGGAGCTGTTTTTT. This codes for CASSLYPGGKETGELFF.

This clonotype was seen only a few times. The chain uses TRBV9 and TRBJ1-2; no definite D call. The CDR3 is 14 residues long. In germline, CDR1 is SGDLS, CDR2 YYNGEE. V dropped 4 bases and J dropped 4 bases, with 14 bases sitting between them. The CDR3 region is CASSQDGWTYGYTF. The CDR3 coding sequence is TGTGCCAGCAGCCAAGATGGGTGGACCTATGGCTACACCTTC.

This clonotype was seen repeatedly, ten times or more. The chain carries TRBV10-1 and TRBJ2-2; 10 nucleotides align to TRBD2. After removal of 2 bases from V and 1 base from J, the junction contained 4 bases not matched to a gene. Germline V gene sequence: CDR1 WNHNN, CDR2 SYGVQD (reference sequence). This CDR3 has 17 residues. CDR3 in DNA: TGCGCCAGCAGTGAGCTAGCGGGAGCTCGGAACACCGGGGAGCTGTTTTTT. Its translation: CASSELAGARNTGELFF.

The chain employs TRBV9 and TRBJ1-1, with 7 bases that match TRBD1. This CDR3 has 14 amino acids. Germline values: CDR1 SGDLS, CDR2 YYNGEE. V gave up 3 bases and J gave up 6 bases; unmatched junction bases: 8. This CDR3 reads CASSGQGVGAEAFF. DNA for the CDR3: TGTGCCAGCAGCGGACAGGGTGTTGGCGCTGAAGCTTTCTTT.

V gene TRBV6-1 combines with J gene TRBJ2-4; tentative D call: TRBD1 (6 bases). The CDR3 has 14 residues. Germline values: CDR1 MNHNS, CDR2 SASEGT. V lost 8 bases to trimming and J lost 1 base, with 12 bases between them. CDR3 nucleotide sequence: TGTGCCAGCGGGGGCGACAGGGCCAAAAACATTCAGTACTTC. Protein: CASGGDRAKNIQYF.

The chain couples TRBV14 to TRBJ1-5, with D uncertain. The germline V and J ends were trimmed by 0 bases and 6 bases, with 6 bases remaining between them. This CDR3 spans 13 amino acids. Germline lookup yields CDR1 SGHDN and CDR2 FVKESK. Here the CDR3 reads CASSQEPSQPQHF. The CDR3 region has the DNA TGTGCCAGCAGCCAAGAGCCCAGTCAGCCCCAGCATTTT.

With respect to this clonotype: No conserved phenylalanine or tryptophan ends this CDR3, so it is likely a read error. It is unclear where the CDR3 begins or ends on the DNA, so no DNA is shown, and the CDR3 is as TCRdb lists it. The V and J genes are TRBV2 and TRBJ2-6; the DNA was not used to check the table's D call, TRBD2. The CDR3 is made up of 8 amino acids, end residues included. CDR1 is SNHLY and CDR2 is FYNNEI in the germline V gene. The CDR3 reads CASSETAA.

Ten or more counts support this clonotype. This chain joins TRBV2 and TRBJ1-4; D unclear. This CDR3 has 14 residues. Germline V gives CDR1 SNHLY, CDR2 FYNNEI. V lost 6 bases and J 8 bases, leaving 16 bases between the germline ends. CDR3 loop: CASSERTLGEKLFF. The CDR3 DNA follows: TGTGCCAGCAGCGAGAGGACTTTAGGAGAAAAACTGTTTTTT.

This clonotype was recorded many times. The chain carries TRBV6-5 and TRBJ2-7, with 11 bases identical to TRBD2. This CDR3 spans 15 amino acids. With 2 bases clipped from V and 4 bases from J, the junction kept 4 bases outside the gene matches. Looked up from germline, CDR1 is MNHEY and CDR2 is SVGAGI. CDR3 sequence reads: CASSYGGTSGYEQYF. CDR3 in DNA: TGTGCCAGCAGTTACGGGGGGACTAGCGGTTACGAGCAGTACTTC.

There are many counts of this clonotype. DNA of the CDR3: TGTGCCAGCAGCGTAGCGGGAAGTATCACCGGGGAGCTGTTTTTT. Translation gives CASSVAGSITGELFF. The chain joins TRBV5-4 to TRBJ2-2; 8 nucleotides match TRBD2. This CDR3 is 15 amino acids long. From germline, CDR1 is SGHNT and CDR2 YYREEE (reference sequence). The junction had 6 bases not matched to a gene; V was cut back by 4 bases and J by 4 bases.

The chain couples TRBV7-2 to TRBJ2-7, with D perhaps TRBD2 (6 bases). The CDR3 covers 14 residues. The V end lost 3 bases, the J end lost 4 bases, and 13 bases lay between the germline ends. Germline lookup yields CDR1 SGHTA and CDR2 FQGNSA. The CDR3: CASSLRGPRYEQYF. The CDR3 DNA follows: TGTGCCAGCAGCTTGCGGGGACCGCGATACGAGCAGTACTTC.

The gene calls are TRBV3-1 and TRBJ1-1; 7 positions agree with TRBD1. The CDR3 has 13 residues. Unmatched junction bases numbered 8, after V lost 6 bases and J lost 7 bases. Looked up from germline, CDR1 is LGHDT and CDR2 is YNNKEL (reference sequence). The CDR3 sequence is CASSREGALEAFF. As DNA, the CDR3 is TGTGCCAGCAGTCGAGAGGGGGCCCTTGAAGCTTTCTTT.

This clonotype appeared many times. CDR3 sequence: CASSPGTADQPQHF. For the CDR3, the DNA is TGTGCCAGCAGTCCCGGGACTGCAGATCAGCCCCAGCATTTT. The chain combines TRBV12-3 or TRBV12-4 with TRBJ1-5; D perhaps matches TRBD1 (5 bases). V lost 5 bases and J lost 5, with 13 bases in between. The CDR3 has 14 residues.

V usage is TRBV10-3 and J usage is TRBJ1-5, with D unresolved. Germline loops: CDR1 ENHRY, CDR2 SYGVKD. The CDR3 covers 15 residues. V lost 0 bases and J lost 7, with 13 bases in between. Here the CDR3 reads CAISESVQARQPQHF. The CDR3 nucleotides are TGTGCCATCAGTGAGTCGGTCCAGGCCCGGCAGCCCCAGCATTTT.

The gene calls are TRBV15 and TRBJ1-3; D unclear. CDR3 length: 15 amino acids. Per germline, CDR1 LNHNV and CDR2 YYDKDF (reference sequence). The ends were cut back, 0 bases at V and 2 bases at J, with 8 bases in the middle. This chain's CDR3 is CATSRELRAGNTIYF. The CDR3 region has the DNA TGTGCCACCAGCAGAGAGTTGCGGGCTGGAAACACCATATATTTT.

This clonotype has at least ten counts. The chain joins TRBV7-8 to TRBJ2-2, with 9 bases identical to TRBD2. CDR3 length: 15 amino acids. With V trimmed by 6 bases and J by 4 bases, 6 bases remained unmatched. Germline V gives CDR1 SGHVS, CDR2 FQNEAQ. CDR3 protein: CASRRGLALTGELFF. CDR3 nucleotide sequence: TGTGCCAGCAGACGGGGACTAGCCCTCACCGGGGAGCTGTTTTTT. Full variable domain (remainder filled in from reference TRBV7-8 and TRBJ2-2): GAGVSQSPRYKVAKRGQDVALRCDPISGHVSLFWYQQALGQGPEFLTYFQNEAQLDKSGLPSDRFFAERPEGSVSTLKIQRTQQEDSAVYLCASRRGLALTGELFFGEGSRLTVL.

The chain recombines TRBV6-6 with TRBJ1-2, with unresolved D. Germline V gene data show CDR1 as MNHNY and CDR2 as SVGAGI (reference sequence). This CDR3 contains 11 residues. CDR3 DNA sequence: TGTGCGGGCCTTCAAAACTATGGCTACACCTTC. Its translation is CAGLQNYGYTF.

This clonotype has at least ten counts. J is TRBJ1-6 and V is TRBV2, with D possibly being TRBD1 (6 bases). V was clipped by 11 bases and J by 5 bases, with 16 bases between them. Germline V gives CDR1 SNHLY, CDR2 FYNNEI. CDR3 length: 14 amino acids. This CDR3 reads CAGKITGNNSPLHF. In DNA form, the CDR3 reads TGTGCCGGCAAGATTACAGGGAATAATTCACCCCTCCACTTT.

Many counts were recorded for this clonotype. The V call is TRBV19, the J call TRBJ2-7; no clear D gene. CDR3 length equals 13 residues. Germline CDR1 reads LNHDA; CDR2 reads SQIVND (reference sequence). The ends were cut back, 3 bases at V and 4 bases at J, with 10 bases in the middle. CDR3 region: CASSIGIYYEQYF. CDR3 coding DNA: TGTGCCAGTAGTATTGGTATCTATTACGAGCAGTACTTC.

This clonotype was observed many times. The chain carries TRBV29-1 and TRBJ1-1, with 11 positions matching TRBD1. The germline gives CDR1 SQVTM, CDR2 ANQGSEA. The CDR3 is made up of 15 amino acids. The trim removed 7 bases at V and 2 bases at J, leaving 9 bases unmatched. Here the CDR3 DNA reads TGCAGCGCCGGACAGGGGGCGCGGGTTAACACTGAAGCTTTCTTT. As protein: CSAGQGARVNTEAFF.